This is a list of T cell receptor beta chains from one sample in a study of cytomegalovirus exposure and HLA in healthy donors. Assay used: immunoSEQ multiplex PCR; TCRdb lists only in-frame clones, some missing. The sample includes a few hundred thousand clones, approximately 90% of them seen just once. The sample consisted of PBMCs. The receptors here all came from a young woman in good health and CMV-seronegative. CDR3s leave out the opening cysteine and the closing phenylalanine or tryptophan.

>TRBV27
ASRRNRESSYEQY
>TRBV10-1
ASSETGYTEAF
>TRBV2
ASSVYGTSNTEAF
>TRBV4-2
ASSPRSGGLTGELF
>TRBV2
ALSRGVSSYNEQF
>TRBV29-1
SAGVRETQY
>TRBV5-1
ASSLAGSTEAF
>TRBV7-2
ASSSDRANTEAF
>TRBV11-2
ASLNLIPDNSPLH
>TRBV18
ASSVTADGTNYGYT
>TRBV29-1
SVHQAQETQY
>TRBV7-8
ASSSWTGSSYEQY
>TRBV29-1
SVDGGDRGPNEQF
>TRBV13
ASQGGNTGELF
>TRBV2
ASHPMGGGGTGELF
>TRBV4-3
ASSQDVIGGTEKLF
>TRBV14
ASSHQGISTDTQY